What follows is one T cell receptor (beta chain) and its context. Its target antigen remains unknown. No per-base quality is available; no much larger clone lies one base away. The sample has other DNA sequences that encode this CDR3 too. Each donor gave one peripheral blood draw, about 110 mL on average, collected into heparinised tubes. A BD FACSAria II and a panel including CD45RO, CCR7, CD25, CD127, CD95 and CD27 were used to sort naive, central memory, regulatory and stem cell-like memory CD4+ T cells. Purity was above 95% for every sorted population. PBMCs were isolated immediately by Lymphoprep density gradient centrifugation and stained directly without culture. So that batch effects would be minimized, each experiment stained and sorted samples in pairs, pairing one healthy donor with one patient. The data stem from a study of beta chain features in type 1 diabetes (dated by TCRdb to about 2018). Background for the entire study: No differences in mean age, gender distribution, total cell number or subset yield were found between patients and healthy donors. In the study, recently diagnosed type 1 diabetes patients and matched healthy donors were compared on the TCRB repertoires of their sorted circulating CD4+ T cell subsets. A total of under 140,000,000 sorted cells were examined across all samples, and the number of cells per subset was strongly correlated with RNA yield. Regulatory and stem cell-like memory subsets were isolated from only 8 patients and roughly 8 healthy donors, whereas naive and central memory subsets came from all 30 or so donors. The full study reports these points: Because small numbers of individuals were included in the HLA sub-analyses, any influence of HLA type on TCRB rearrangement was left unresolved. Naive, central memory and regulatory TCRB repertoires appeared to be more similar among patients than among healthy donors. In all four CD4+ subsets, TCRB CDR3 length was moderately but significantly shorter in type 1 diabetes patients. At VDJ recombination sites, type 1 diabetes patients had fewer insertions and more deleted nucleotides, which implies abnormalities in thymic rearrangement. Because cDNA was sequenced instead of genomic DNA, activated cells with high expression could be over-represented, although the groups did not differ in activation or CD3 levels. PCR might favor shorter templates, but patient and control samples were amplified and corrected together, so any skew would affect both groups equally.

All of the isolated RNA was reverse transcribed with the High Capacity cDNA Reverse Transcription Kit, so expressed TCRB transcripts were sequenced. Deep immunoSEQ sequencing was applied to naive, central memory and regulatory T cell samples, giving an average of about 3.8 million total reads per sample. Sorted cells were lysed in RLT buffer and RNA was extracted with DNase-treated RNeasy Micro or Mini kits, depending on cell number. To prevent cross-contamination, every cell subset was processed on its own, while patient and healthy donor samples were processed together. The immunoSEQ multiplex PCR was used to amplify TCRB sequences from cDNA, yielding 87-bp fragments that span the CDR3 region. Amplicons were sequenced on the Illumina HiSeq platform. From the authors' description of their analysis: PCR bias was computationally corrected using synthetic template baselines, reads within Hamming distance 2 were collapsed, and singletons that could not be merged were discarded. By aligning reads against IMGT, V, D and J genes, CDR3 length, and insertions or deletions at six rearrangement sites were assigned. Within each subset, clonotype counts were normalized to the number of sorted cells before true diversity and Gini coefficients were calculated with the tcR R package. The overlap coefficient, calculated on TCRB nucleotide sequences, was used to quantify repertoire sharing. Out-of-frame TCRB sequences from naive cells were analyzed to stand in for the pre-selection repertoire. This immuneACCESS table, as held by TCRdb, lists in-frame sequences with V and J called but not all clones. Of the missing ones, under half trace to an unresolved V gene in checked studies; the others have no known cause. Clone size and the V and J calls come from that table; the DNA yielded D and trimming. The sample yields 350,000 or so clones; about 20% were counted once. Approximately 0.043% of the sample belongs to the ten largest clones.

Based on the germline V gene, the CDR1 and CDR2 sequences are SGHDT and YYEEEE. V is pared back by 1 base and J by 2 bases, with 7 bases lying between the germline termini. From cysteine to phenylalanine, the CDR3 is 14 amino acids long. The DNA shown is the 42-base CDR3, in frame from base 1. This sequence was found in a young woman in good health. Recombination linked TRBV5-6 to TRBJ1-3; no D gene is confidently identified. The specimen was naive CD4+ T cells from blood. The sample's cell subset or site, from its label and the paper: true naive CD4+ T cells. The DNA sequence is TGTGCCAGCAGCTTGCGTGGCCCTGGAAACACCATATATTTT. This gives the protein CASSLRGPGNTIYF.